The 9 T cell receptor beta chains listed next were all sequenced from one sample in a study of CD8 T cells in Susac syndrome. It was with random hexamers that roughly 0.45 to 1 ug RNA was reverse transcribed. TCRdb re-called the immunoSEQ multiplex PCR reads through MiXCR, storing one row per CDR3 protein. Among 110,000 to 150,000 distinct CDR3 sequences listed, more than 90% were seen once. Material for sequencing was CD4+ T cells from PBMCs. The receptor set was obtained from a human donor with Susac syndrome.

The CDR3 region has the DNA TGTGCCAGCAGCCTGTCCCGGGAAAAGTTCTTC. It codes for CASSLSREKFF. The chain links TRBV7-2 to TRBJ2-1; D possibly corresponds to TRBD2 (5 bases). V lost 5 bases, J lost 14 bases, and 13 bases lay in between. Germline V gene data show CDR1 as SGHTA and CDR2 as FQGNSA. The CDR3 runs 11 residues.

The CDR3 reads CASSGKTGGRDEKLFF. In DNA form, the CDR3 reads TGTGCCAGCAGCGGGAAAACAGGGGGCCGGGATGAAAAACTGTTTTTT. V is TRBV7-2 and J is TRBJ1-4; 9 bases line up with TRBD1. The CDR3 extends over 16 amino acids. The ends lost 5 bases at V and 6 bases at J; junction bases unmatched: 10. Germline-derived CDR1 and CDR2 are SGHTA and FQGNSA. Full variable domain (rest looked up from reference TRBV7-2 and TRBJ1-4): GAGVSQSPSNKVTEKGKDVELRCDPISGHTALYWYRQSLGQGLEFLIYFQGNSAPDKSGLPSDRFSAERTGGSVSTLTIQRTQQEDSAVYLCASSGKTGGRDEKLFFGSGTQLSVL.

V gene TRBV23-1 combines with J gene TRBJ1-5; 7 nucleotides agree with TRBD1. TRBV23-1 is assigned to the ORF class and has an uncertain function. V was pared by 4 bases and J by 5 bases, with 5 bases of the junction left unmatched. This CDR3 comprises 14 residues. The CDR3 loop is CASSPPQGDQPQHF. CDR3 in DNA: TGCGCCAGCAGTCCACCGCAGGGGGATCAGCCCCAGCATTTT.

The chain is built from TRBV3-1 and TRBJ1-1; no clear D gene. Germline CDR1 and CDR2: LGHDT and YNNKEL (reference sequence). The CDR3 has 12 residues. Trimming left V 3 bases short and J 4 bases short, with 6 bases between. The CDR3 reads CASSQGSTEAFF. DNA for the CDR3: TGTGCCAGCAGCCAGGGATCCACTGAAGCTTTCTTT.

This sequence joins TRBV20-1 and TRBJ1-4; D unclear. Trimming took 3 bases from V and 7 from J, leaving 9 bases between them. The CDR3 is made up of 12 amino acids. CDR1 and CDR2 from the germline V gene are DFQATT and SNEGSKA (reference sequence). For the CDR3, the DNA is TGCAGTGCTAGTCCGCGAGGTGAAAAACTGTTTTTT. Translated: CSASPRGEKLFF.

This clonotype was detected once. The CDR3 sequence: CATSDHAGYTF. CDR3 nucleotide sequence: TGTGCCACCAGTGACCACGCCGGCTACACCTTC. The chain uses TRBV24-1 and TRBJ1-2; no reliable D call. The germline V and J ends were trimmed by 4 bases and 8 bases, with 7 bases remaining between them. CDR3 length equals 11 residues. Germline V gene lookup returns CDR1 KGHDR and CDR2 SFDVKD.

The chain joins TRBV20-1 to TRBJ2-3; 13 positions match TRBD2. Germline assignment: CDR1 DFQATT and CDR2 SNEGSKA (reference sequence). CDR3 length: 14 residues. CDR3 nucleotide sequence: TGCAGCACGACGGGACTAGCGGGATCAGATACGCAGTATTTT. Translated: CSTTGLAGSDTQYF.

This chain joins TRBV12-3 or TRBV12-4 and TRBJ2-1; TRBD2 might be the D (6 bases). The CDR3 runs to 15 residues. Trimming shortened V by 5 bases and J by 2 bases, and 13 bases separated the two germline ends. CDR3 residues: CASSLRLDPYNEQFF. DNA of the CDR3: TGTGCCAGCAGTCTTCGACTAGATCCCTACAATGAGCAGTTCTTC.

This chain uses TRBV20-1 with TRBJ2-5, with 9 bases lining up with TRBD1. The CDR3 is 15 amino acids. The germline gives CDR1 DFQATT, CDR2 SNEGSKA (reference sequence). V lost 1 base and J lost 4; bases outside the gene matches: 7. The CDR3 protein is CSARAGTGTGETQYF. CDR3 coding DNA: TGCAGTGCTAGAGCTGGGACAGGGACGGGAGAGACCCAGTACTTC.